The source of this T cell receptor (beta chain) is a study of cytomegalovirus exposure and HLA in healthy donors. The study, taken as a whole, reports: CMV antigen specificity of three CMV-associated chains was confirmed in vitro. In a later analysis, TCR association rates varied by HLA locus: DRB1 most, HLA-C fewest. Across all donors, roughly uniform sequencing depth was an assumption of the presence/absence analyses. With high specificity and sensitivity, the classifier reportedly diagnosed cytomegalovirus status.

The PCR made use of 60 Vbeta and 13 Jbeta primers. Assay: immunoSEQ multiplex PCR; the TCRdb copy retains only in-frame clones and omits some. The sample yields 100,000 or so clones, 74% seen once. Regarding this clone: Antigen: not known.

This CDR3 has 19 residues. Germline CDR1 reads LGHNA; CDR2 reads YNFKEQ. The V gene end was trimmed by 4 bases and the J gene end by 0 bases; junction bases not matched to a gene: 9. V and J are TRBV4-2 and TRBJ2-6; 10 bases are a match to TRBD1. Sequencing was done on a sample of PBMCs. This TCR was sampled from a human donor in good health. The chain's CDR3 is CASSRGPGQGDSGANVLTF. Written as DNA, the CDR3 is TGTGCCAGCAGCCGGGGTCCCGGACAGGGGGACTCTGGGGCCAACGTCCTGACTTTC.